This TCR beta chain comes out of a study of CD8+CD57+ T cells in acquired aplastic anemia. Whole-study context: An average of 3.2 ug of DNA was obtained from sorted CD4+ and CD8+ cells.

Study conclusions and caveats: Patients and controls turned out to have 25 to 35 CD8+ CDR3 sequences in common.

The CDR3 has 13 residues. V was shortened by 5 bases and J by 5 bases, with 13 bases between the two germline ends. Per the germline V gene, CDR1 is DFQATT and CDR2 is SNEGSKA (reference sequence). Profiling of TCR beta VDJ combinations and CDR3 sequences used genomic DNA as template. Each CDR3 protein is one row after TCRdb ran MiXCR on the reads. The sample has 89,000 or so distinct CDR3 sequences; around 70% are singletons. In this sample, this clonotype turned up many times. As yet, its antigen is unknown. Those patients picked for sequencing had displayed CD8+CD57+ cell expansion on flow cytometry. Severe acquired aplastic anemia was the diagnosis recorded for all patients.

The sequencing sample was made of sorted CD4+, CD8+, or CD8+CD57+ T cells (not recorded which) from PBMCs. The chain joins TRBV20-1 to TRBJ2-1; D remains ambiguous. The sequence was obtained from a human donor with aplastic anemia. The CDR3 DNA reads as TGCAGTGCTGACCTTAACTTTGACAATGAGCAGTTCTTC. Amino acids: CSADLNFDNEQFF.